Sequencing of this T cell receptor (beta chain) was carried out in a study of follicular helper T cells after annual influenza vaccination. Profiled with immunoSEQ multiplex PCR; TCRdb holds only in-frame clones, not every one. The table shows some 10,000 clones, with 80% to 90% occurring only once. Overall study results and limits: Most later recoveries of Day 7 ICOS+CD38+ clones were ICOS-CD38- cTfh. Undersampling of larger non-cTfh compartments could not be excluded.

Time point described: 2014-2015 season, 7 days after vaccination. With regard to this clone: As yet, its antigen is unknown.

The sequences come from CXCR5- memory CD4+ T cells sorted from blood, collected 7 days after influenza vaccination. The clonotype was recovered from an adult who received the influenza vaccine.

The CDR3 region is CASSPGDTKETQYF. The CDR3 coding sequence is TGTGCCAGCAGCCCCGGGGACACAAAAGAGACCCAGTACTTC. The V gene is TRBV21-1, the J gene TRBJ2-5; the table assigns TRBD1, which was not confirmed against the DNA. TRBV21-1 is given as a pseudogene. This CDR3 spans 14 amino acids.